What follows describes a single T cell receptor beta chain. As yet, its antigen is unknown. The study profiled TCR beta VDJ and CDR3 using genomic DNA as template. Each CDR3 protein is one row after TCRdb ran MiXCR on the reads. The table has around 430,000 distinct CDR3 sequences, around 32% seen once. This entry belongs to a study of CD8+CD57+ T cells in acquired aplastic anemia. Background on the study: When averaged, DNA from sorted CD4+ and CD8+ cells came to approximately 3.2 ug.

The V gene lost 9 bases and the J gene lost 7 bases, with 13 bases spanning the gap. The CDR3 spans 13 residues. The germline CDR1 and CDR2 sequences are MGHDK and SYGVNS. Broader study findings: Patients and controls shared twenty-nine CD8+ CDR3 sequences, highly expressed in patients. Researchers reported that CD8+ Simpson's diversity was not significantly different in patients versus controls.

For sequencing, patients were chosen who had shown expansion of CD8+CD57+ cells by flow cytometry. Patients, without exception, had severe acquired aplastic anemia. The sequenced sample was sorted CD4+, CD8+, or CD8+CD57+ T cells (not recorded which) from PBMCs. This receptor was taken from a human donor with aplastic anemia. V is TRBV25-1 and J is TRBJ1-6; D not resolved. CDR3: CASNVGWNSPLHF. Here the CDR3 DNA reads TGTGCCAGTAATGTGGGGTGGAATTCACCCCTCCACTTT.